The sequence of this T cell receptor (beta chain) was determined in a study of shared clonotypes between healthy human individuals. Overall study findings and caveats: What limited the represented genetic and exposure-history diversity was the small number of donors.

Each subset's genomic DNA was shared equally among a number of immunoSEQ plates. Clones were read by immunoSEQ multiplex PCR, and TCRdb kept only the in-frame ones, dropping some. This table holds 2,500,000 or so clones, around 90% found once. As concerns this clone: Its specificity is unknown.

A CD45RA-negative memory subset and a CD45RA+ naive subset were separated from the CD4+ cells. This clonotype was obtained from a young man in good health. The sequencing input was naive CD4+ T cells sorted from blood. Described subset: CD45RA+ positively selected.

CDR3 protein: CAISPRQGIPEAFF. The CDR3, as DNA: TGTGCCATCAGTCCTAGACAGGGGATCCCTGAAGCTTTCTTT. V and J are TRBV10-3 and TRBJ1-1; 8 bases line up with TRBD1. V shed 5 bases and J 6 bases; nucleotides not matched to a gene: 8. The CDR3 has 14 amino acids. Germline V CDR1 and CDR2: ENHRY, SYGVKD.